The entry below gives a single T cell receptor beta chain sequence along with its context. In the authors' methods: It was from reference gene primer amplification that nucleated cell counts were estimated. Data came from immunoSEQ multiplex PCR; TCRdb stores just in-frame clones and leaves some out. Clonal size and the V and J genes are those of that table, whereas D and trimming came from the DNA. The top ten clones hold about 1.9% of a sample with around 280,000 clones, approximately 86% of them seen once. Germline V gene lookup returns CDR1 SNHLY and CDR2 FYNNEI. Trimming removed 7 bases from V and 2 bases from J; junction bases left unmatched: 7. This CDR3 has 14 amino acids. The data derive from a study of blood T cell repertoires in COVID-19. For the study at large: Acute and convalescent COVID-19 specimens originated in the United States, Italy and Spain.

The V and J genes are TRBV2 and TRBJ1-2; 7 bases agree with TRBD1. The sample comprised peripheral blood. This clonotype was obtained from a woman under 40 who had recovered from COVID-19. The CDR3 region is CASTFQGVNYGYTF. CDR3 DNA sequence: TGTGCCAGCACCTTTCAGGGGGTAAACTATGGCTACACCTTC.